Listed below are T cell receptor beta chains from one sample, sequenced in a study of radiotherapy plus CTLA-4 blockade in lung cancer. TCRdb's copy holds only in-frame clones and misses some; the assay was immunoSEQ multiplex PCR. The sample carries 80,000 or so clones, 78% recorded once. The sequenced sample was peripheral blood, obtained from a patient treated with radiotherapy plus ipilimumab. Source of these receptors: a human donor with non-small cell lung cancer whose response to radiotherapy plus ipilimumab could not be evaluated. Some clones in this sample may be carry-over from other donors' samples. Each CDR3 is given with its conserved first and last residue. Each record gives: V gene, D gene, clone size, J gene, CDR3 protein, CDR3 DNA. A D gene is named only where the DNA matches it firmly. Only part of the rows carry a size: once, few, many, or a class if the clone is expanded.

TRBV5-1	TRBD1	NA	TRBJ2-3	CASSWTGVGADTQYF	TGCGCCAGCAGCTGGACAGGGGTGGGTGCAGATACGCAGTATTTT
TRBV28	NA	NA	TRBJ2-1	CASTTSAGNEQFF	TGTGCCAGCACCACATCGGCAGGCAATGAGCAGTTCTTC
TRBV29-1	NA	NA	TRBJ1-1	CSVSEGPSTEAFF	TGCAGCGTTTCGGAGGGGCCGAGCACTGAAGCTTTCTTT
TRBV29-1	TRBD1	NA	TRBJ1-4	CSVTGGLRSNEKLFF	TGCAGCGTTACAGGGGGATTACGATCTAATGAAAAACTGTTTTTT
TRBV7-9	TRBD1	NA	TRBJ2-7	CASSPQTGAEQYF	TGTGCCAGCAGCCCCCAGACAGGGGCCGAGCAGTACTTC
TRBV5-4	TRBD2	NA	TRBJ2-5	CASRGLEETQYF	TGTGCCAGCAGGGGACTAGAAGAGACCCAGTACTTC
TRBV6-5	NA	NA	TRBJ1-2	CASSDSGDYGYTF	TGTGCCAGCAGCGACTCAGGGGACTATGGCTACACCTTC
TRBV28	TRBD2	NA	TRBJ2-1	CASRPTSGAYNEQFF	TGTGCCAGCAGACCGACTAGCGGGGCTTACAATGAGCAGTTCTTC
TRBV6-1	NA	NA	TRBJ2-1	CASSEGFGEGYNEQFF	TGTGCCAGCAGTGAGGGGTTTGGTGAGGGCTACAATGAGCAGTTCTTC
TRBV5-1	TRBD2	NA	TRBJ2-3	CASSPGLAGDTQYF	TGCGCCAGCAGCCCGGGACTAGCGGGCGATACGCAGTATTTT
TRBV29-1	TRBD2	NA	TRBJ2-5	CSGEGGAQETQYF	TGCAGCGGTGAGGGAGGGGCACAAGAGACCCAGTACTTC
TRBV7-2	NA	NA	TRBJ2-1	CASSFTHPVAEQFF	TGTGCCAGCAGCTTCACCCACCCCGTGGCTGAGCAGTTCTTC
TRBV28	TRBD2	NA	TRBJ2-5	CAARGGLRETQYF	TGTGCTGCGCGGGGAGGGTTACGGGAGACCCAGTACTTC
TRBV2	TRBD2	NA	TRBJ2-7	CAITRTSGGVYEQYF	TGTGCCATCACAAGGACTAGCGGGGGTGTATACGAGCAGTACTTC
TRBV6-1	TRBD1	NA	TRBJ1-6	CASSETGHPSPLHF	TGTGCCAGCAGTGAGACAGGGCATCCTTCACCCCTCCACTTT
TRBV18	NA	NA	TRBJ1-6	CASSPSAGAGVEDSPLHF	TGTGCCAGCTCACCCTCCGCGGGAGCCGGGGTCGAAGATTCACCCCTCCACTTT
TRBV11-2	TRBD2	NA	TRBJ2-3	CASSPGASGRLADTQYF	TGTGCCAGCAGCCCTGGGGCTAGCGGCCGCTTGGCAGATACGCAGTATTTT
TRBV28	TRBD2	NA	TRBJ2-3	CASSSSTSGGGTDTQYF	TGTGCCAGCAGTTCCTCGACTAGCGGGGGGGGTACAGATACGCAGTATTTT
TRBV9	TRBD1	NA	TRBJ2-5	CASSVWAGTGEETQYF	TGTGCCAGCAGCGTATGGGCCGGGACAGGGGAGGAGACCCAGTACTTC
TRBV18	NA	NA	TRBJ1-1	CASSPRQGRDTEAFF	TGTGCCAGCTCACCACGGCAGGGTCGGGACACTGAAGCTTTCTTT
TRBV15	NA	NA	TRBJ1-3	CATSRERTGNTIYF	TGTGCCACCAGCAGAGAGAGGACTGGAAACACCATATATTTT
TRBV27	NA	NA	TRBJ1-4	CASSSGQTVNEKLFF	TGTGCCAGCAGTTCCGGACAGACTGTTAATGAAAAACTGTTTTTT
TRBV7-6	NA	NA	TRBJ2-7	CASSITSGTVGGEQYF	TGTGCCAGCAGCATAACCTCCGGGACCGTTGGGGGGGAGCAGTACTTC
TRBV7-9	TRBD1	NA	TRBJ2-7	CASSLRDRGTYEQYF	TGTGCCAGCAGCCTCCGGGACAGGGGGACCTACGAGCAGTACTTC
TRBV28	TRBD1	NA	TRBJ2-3	CASTLRTGIGERDTQYF	TGTGCCAGCACCTTGAGGACAGGGATCGGTGAAAGGGATACGCAGTATTTT
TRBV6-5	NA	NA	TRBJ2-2	CASSPDRNTGELFF	TGTGCCAGCAGTCCTGACAGGAACACCGGGGAGCTGTTTTTT
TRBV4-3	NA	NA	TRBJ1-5	CASSQDIYSNQPQHF	TGCGCCAGCAGCCAAGATATCTATAGCAATCAGCCCCAGCATTTT
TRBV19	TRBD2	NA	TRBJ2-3	CAIAPISGGRDTQYF	TGTGCCATTGCACCAATTAGCGGGGGGCGGGATACGCAGTATTTT
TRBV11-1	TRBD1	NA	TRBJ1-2	CASRSGRGQGLYGYTF	TGTGCCAGCCGTTCGGGCAGGGGACAGGGGCTTTATGGCTACACCTTC
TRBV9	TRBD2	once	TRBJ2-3	CASSATLAGHTDTQYF	TGTGCCAGCAGCGCAACCCTAGCGGGGCACACAGATACGCAGTATTTT
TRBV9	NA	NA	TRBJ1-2	CASSVAGGAANYGYTF	TGTGCCAGCAGCGTAGCAGGAGGCGCCGCTAACTATGGCTACACCTTC
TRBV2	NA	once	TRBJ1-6	CKKESPLHF	TGTAAAAAAGAGTCACCCCTCCACTTT
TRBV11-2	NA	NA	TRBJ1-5	CASGLQGGNQPQHF	TGTGCCAGCGGTCTACAGGGCGGGAATCAGCCCCAGCATTTT
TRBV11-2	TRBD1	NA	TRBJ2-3	CASRRQGWDTQYF	TGTGCCAGCAGAAGACAGGGGTGGGATACGCAGTATTTT
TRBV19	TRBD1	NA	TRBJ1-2	CASSPQKTGAGSGYTF	TGTGCCAGTAGTCCACAAAAGACAGGGGCTGGTAGTGGCTACACCTTC
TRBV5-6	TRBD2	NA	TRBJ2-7	CASSLFSGDEQYF	TGTGCCAGCAGCTTGTTCAGCGGGGACGAGCAGTACTTC
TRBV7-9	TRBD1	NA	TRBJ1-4	CASSTGQGTNEKLFF	TGTGCCAGCAGCACAGGACAGGGAACTAATGAAAAACTGTTTTTT
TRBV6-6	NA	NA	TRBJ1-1	CASSYLRGTEAFF	TGTGCCAGCAGTTACCTCAGGGGCACTGAAGCTTTCTTT
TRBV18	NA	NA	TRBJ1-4	CASSPGISNEKLFF	TGTGCCAGCTCACCCGGGATCTCTAATGAAAAACTGTTTTTT
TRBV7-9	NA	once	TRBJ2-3	CASSLRSRDTDTQYF	TGTGCCAGCAGCTTACGTTCGAGGGACACAGATACGCAGTATTTT
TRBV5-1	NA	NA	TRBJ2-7	CASSLETGYYEQYF	TGCGCCAGCAGCTTGGAGACAGGCTACTACGAGCAGTACTTC
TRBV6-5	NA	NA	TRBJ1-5	CASSYRAGNQPQHF	TGTGCCAGCAGTTACCGGGCGGGGAATCAGCCCCAGCATTTT
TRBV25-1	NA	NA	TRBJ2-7	CASSEFPLWEQYF	TGTGCCAGCAGTGAATTCCCACTTTGGGAGCAGTACTTC
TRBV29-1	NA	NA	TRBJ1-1	CSVVSGQGSTEAFF	TGCAGCGTTGTAAGTGGGCAGGGGTCCACTGAAGCTTTCTTT